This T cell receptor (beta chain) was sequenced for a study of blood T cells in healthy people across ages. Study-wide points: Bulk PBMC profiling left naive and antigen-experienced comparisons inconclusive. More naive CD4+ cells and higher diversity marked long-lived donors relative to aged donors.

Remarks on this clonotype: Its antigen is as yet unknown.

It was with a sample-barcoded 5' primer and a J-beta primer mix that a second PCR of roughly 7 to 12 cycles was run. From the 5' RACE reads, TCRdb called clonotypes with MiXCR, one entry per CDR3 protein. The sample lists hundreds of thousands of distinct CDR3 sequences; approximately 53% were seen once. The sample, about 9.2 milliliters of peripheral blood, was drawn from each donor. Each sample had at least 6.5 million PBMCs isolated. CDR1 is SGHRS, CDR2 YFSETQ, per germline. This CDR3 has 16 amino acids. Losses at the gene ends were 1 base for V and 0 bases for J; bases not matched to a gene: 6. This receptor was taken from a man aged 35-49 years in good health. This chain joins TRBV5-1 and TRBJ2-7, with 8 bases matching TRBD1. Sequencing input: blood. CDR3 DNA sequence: TGCGCCAGCAGCTTGCGGGGACAGGCCACCTCCTACGAGCAGTACTTC. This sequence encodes CASSLRGQATSYEQYF.